This T cell receptor (beta chain) derives from a study of T cell clones after liver transplantation. Sequenced by immunoSEQ multiplex PCR; TCRdb stores in-frame clones only, minus some. The repertoire consists of roughly 97,000 clones, with roughly 80% occurring once and the leading ten covering approximately 0.93%. V was trimmed by 4 bases and J by 6 bases, leaving 10 bases between them. CDR3 length equals 12 residues. Germline CDR1 SQVTM, CDR2 ANQGSEA. Of note for this clone: The target antigen is unknown.

The study's findings and limits: Low donor cell numbers restricted donor-reactive repertoire measurement in two subjects.

The sequencing here drew on CD4+ T cells from blood, taken before liver transplant. V and J are TRBV29-1 and TRBJ2-1; D not resolved. This TCR was recovered from a human donor who received a liver transplant. The CDR3 region is CSVVFQSNEQFF. The CDR3 region has the DNA TGCAGCGTTGTGTTCCAGTCCAATGAGCAGTTCTTC.